These T cell receptor beta chains were read from a single sample in a study of chemoradiotherapy in HPV16-positive cancers. The table came from immunoSEQ multiplex PCR; TCRdb's copy has only in-frame clones and leaves some out. Among approximately 830 clones listed, around three quarters were seen once. This material consisted of tumor tissue, taken from a patient who underwent chemoradiotherapy. The source of these receptors is a human donor with HPV-associated anogenital cancer. Each CDR3 is given with its conserved first and last residue. Each record gives: clone size, J gene, CDR3 length, D gene, V gene, CDR3 protein, CDR3 DNA. D genes are given only for firm matches. Clone size is not always given. Where it is, it says once, few, many or a class for expanded clones.

once | TRBJ2-1 | 16 | TRBD2 | TRBV27 | CASSLSGRHSSNEQFF | TGTGCCAGCAGTCTTAGCGGGAGGCATTCGAGCAATGAGCAGTTCTTC
few | TRBJ1-2 | 12 | - | TRBV28 | CASSTSSYGYTF | TGTGCCAGCAGTACCTCTTCTTATGGCTACACCTTC
- | TRBJ1-1 | 17 | TRBD1 | TRBV4-3 | CASSQVKGGGRNTEAFF | TGCGCCAGCAGCCAAGTCAAAGGGGGCGGACGGAACACTGAAGCTTTCTTT
- | TRBJ1-2 | 15 | - | TRBV6-6 | CASSYFLAGNYGYTF | TGTGCCAGCAGTTACTTCCTGGCGGGTAACTATGGCTACACCTTC
- | TRBJ1-1 | 15 | TRBD1 | TRBV15 | CATSTRDRGLIEAFF | TGTGCCACCAGCACGAGGGACAGGGGATTAATCGAAGCTTTCTTT
few | TRBJ1-2 | 13 | TRBD1 | TRBV30 | CAWSGTARRGYTF | TGTGCCTGGTCCGGGACAGCTCGACGGGGCTACACCTTC
- | TRBJ1-5 | 12 | - | TRBV2 | CASSERTGSRHF | TGTGCCAGCAGTGAAAGGACGGGGTCAAGGCATTTT
- | TRBJ2-3 | 15 | TRBD2 | TRBV11-2 | CASSPRRENTDTQYF | TGTGCCAGCAGCCCGAGGCGGGAGAACACAGATACGCAGTATTTT
- | TRBJ2-3 | 14 | TRBD1 | TRBV5-1 | CASSLTGGADTQYF | TGCGCCAGCAGCTTAACAGGGGGCGCAGATACGCAGTATTTT
- | TRBJ1-1 | 16 | - | TRBV21-1 | CASRKVIATIRTEAFF | TGTGCCAGCAGAAAAGTAATAGCTACAATTCGCACTGAAGCTTTCTTT
- | TRBJ1-3 | 13 | - | TRBV2 | CASSPGDGNTIYF | TGTGCCAGCAGCCCAGGAGACGGAAACACCATATATTTT
- | TRBJ1-2 | 13 | - | TRBV6-6 | CAGKGEGGYGYTF | TGTGCCGGGAAGGGTGAAGGGGGCTATGGCTACACCTTC
few | TRBJ1-1 | 16 | TRBD1 | TRBV7-2 | CASSVGTGLTWTEAFF | TGTGCCAGCAGCGTCGGGACAGGACTAACCTGGACTGAAGCTTTCTTT
- | TRBJ1-5 | 17 | TRBD1 | TRBV7-4 | CASSLGARTGVYQPQHF | TGTGCCAGCAGCTTAGGGGCGAGGACAGGCGTATATCAGCCCCAGCATTTT
- | TRBJ1-2 | 17 | TRBD1 | TRBV4-2 | CASSLTGTGGVNYGYTF | TGTGCCAGCAGCCTGACCGGGACAGGGGGAGTAAATTATGGCTACACCTTC
- | TRBJ2-2 | 16 | TRBD2 | TRBV7-3 | CASSPRAGANTGELFF | TGTGCCAGCAGCCCAAGAGCGGGGGCGAACACCGGGGAGCTGTTTTTT
- | TRBJ1-1 | 14 | - | TRBV2 | CASSDPYLNTEAFF | TGTGCCAGCAGTGACCCCTATTTGAACACTGAAGCTTTCTTT
- | TRBJ1-2 | 12 | - | TRBV6-5 | CATREGQGGYTF | TGTGCCACCAGGGAGGGCCAGGGTGGCTACACCTTC
- | TRBJ1-2 | 19 | - | TRBV27 | CASSLFSGSGPLPNYGYTF | TGTGCCAGCAGTTTATTCTCAGGGAGCGGACCACTACCTAACTATGGCTACACCTTC
- | TRBJ1-6 | 14 | - | TRBV5-6 | CASSLRTAFSPLHF | TGTGCCAGCAGCCTCCGGACCGCTTTTTCACCCCTCCACTTT
- | TRBJ1-5 | 13 | - | TRBV2 | CASSEAAFQPQHF | TGTGCCAGCAGTGAGGCGGCATTCCAGCCCCAGCATTTT
- | TRBJ1-1 | 14 | - | TRBV7-9 | CASSLEGVGAEAFF | TGTGCCAGCAGCTTAGAGGGCGTGGGGGCTGAAGCTTTCTTT
- | TRBJ1-1 | 15 | - | TRBV7-2 | CASSLDGQRDTEAFF | TGTGCCAGCAGCTTAGACGGCCAACGGGACACTGAAGCTTTCTTT
few | TRBJ1-4 | 14 | - | TRBV7-2 | CASTPGVREEKLFF | TGTGCCAGCACCCCAGGGGTAAGGGAGGAAAAACTGTTTTTT
- | TRBJ2-6 | 17 | - | TRBV2 | CASSPSRGLSGANVLTF | TGTGCCAGCAGTCCTAGCCGGGGACTCTCTGGGGCCAACGTCCTGACTTTC
once | TRBJ1-6 | 17 | TRBD1 | TRBV7-8 | CASSILQGSSYNSPLHF | TGTGCCAGCAGTATACTACAGGGGAGCTCCTATAATTCACCCCTCCACTTT
- | TRBJ1-6 | 16 | - | TRBV2 | CASSGRVGAYNSPLHF | TGTGCCAGCAGTGGGAGGGTGGGTGCCTATAATTCACCCCTCCACTTT
- | TRBJ1-4 | 15 | - | TRBV19 | CASSTGQAINEKLFF | TGTGCCAGTAGCACTGGACAAGCGATTAATGAAAAACTGTTTTTT
- | TRBJ2-6 | 17 | - | TRBV5-7 | CASGLNCVQSRANVLTF | TGTGCCAGCGGTTTGAATTGCGTACAAAGTCGGGCCAACGTCCTGACTTTC
- | TRBJ1-1 | 15 | - | TRBV19 | CASSNRYGGGTEAFF | TGTGCCAGTAGTAATCGGTACGGGGGCGGCACTGAAGCTTTCTTT
- | TRBJ1-1 | 14 | - | TRBV7-8 | CASREQGPNTEAFF | TGTGCCAGCAGGGAACAGGGCCCAAACACTGAAGCTTTCTTT
- | TRBJ1-4 | 15 | - | TRBV5-1 | CASSLLPVTNEKLFF | TGCGCCAGCAGCTTGCTGCCAGTCACTAATGAAAAACTGTTTTTT
- | TRBJ1-5 | 15 | - | TRBV9 | CASSPHGTGNQPQHF | TGTGCCAGCAGCCCCCATGGGACGGGGAATCAGCCCCAGCATTTT
- | TRBJ2-2 | 17 | - | TRBV19 | CASSPREGRINTGELFF | TGTGCCAGTAGTCCGCGAGAAGGGCGGATTAACACCGGGGAGCTGTTTTTT
- | TRBJ2-7 | 16 | TRBD2 | TRBV10-3 | CAISESRVAGNHEQYF | TGTGCCATCAGTGAGTCTAGAGTAGCGGGAAACCACGAGCAGTACTTC
- | TRBJ2-3 | 16 | TRBD2 | TRBV7-9 | CASSLGLAGATDTQYF | TGTGCCAGCAGCTTAGGGCTAGCGGGAGCCACAGATACGCAGTATTTT
- | TRBJ2-3 | 15 | TRBD2 | TRBV9 | CASSVVSGVTDTQYF | TGTGCCAGCAGCGTAGTTAGCGGGGTAACAGATACGCAGTATTTT